This paragraph reports one T cell receptor beta chain. The data are from a study of blood T cell repertoires in COVID-19. There are 15 residues in the CDR3. Germline lookup yields CDR1 SGHAT and CDR2 FQNNGV. The V and J ends lost 2 bases and 3 bases, in that order; junction bases with no gene match: 4. Sequencing used immunoSEQ multiplex PCR; TCRdb keeps in-frame clones, though not all of them. The profile covers about 50,000 clones, with approximately 91% appearing a single time and about 25% taken by the ten largest. The clonotype comes from a human donor in a cohort sampled during active COVID-19. This sequence joins TRBV11-2 and TRBJ1-1; the match to TRBD1 covers 9 bases. Source material: peripheral blood. For the CDR3, the DNA is TGTGCCAGCAGCTTAAACAGGGGGCGAGACACTGAAGCTTTCTTT. It yields the protein CASSLNRGRDTEAFF.